The 22 T cell receptor beta chains listed next were all sequenced from one sample in a study of T cell repertoires and leukemia-associated antigens. No antigen has been assigned to these receptors. One entry per CDR3 protein, called by TCRdb with MiXCR from the 5' RACE reads. The repertoire holds roughly 12,000 distinct CDR3 sequences, with just over 40% as singletons. Material: CD3+ T cells sorted from blood and cultured. The receptors originated from a female donor in good health.

This clonotype is medium-sized within its sample. The V call is TRBV5-1, the J call TRBJ1-1, with D unresolved. The CDR3 extends over 13 amino acids. Trimming shortened V by 2 bases and J by 2 bases, and 7 bases separated the two germline ends. Germline CDR1 SGHRS, CDR2 YFSETQ. CDR3 region: CASSLGANTEAFF. The CDR3 DNA is TGCGCCAGCAGCTTAGGCGCTAACACTGAAGCTTTCTTT.

V usage is TRBV20-1 and J usage is TRBJ2-7; D uncertain. V dropped 6 bases and J dropped 3 bases, with 15 bases sitting between them. Germline V gene data show CDR1 as DFQATT and CDR2 as SNEGSKA (reference sequence). This CDR3 is built from 13 residues. The CDR3 bases are TGCAGTGCAGGTTCAGGACCCCACTACGAGCAGTACTTC. This translates into CSAGSGPHYEQYF.

This clonotype was seen more than once but under ten times. The rearrangement links TRBV5-5 to TRBJ2-2; the D is unclear. The CDR3 has 15 amino acids. Germline CDR1 is SGHKS and CDR2 is YYEKEE (reference sequence). The V end was cut by 0 bases, the J end by 3 bases, with 9 bases between. The DNA for the CDR3 is TGTGCCAGCAGCTTGGGCCTGGCCGACACCGGGGAGCTGTTTTTT. Translating gives CASSLGLADTGELFF.

This clonotype was seen many times. The rearrangement joins TRBV30 to TRBJ1-5; 9 bases fit TRBD1. Germline CDR1 reads GTSNPN; CDR2 reads SVGIG (reference sequence). The CDR3 has 14 residues. Losses at the gene ends were 5 bases for V and 5 bases for J; bases not matched to a gene: 7. The CDR3 nucleotides are TGTGCCTGGGCCTTCACAGGGGGCGATCAGCCCCAGCATTTT. Its translation: CAWAFTGGDQPQHF.

The chain has TRBV7-2 and TRBJ2-1; 8 positions match TRBD2. Trimming cost V 5 bases and J 12 bases; bases outside gene matches: 15. The CDR3 runs to 15 residues. Per germline, CDR1 SGHTA and CDR2 FQGNSA. This CDR3 reads CASSQRGLSTDTQFF. DNA for the CDR3: TGTGCCAGCAGCCAGCGGGGGCTAAGCACAGATACGCAGTTCTTC.

This clonotype was observed a handful of times. V and J are TRBV12-3 or TRBV12-4 and TRBJ2-3; no definite D call. The CDR3 sequence is 12 residues long. Deletions cut 4 bases from V and 2 bases from J, with 4 bases between. This CDR3 is CASSWDTDTQYF. The DNA for the CDR3 is TGTGCCAGCAGTTGGGACACAGATACGCAGTATTTT.

J is TRBJ2-3 and V is TRBV7-2, with a possible D match to TRBD2 (6 bases). With 6 bases removed from V and 4 bases from J, the gap between germline ends came to 11 bases. CDR1 and CDR2 from the germline V gene are SGHTA and FQGNSA. The length of the CDR3 is 13 residues. The CDR3 region is CASRMGGADTQYF. For the CDR3, the DNA is TGTGCCAGCAGAATGGGGGGAGCAGATACGCAGTATTTT.

The chain recombines TRBV5-1 with TRBJ2-1; D possibly corresponds to TRBD1 (6 bases). The CDR3 runs 15 residues. CDR1 SGHRS and CDR2 YFSETQ come from the germline V gene. V was trimmed by 1 base and J by 6 bases, leaving 14 bases between them. CDR3 nucleotides: TGCGCCAGCAGCTTGACAGGGAGAGATCCCAATGAGCAGTTCTTC. Protein sequence: CASSLTGRDPNEQFF.

This clonotype has a count of ten or more. Written as DNA, the CDR3 is TGTGCCAGCACCTCAAATAATTCACCCCTCCACTTT. Its protein is CASTSNNSPLHF. The chain carries TRBV7-9 and TRBJ1-6; D ambiguous. This CDR3 has 12 amino acids. V lost 7 bases to trimming and J lost 5 bases, with 6 bases between them. The germline CDR1 and CDR2 sequences are SEHNR and FQNEAQ (reference sequence). Together with reference TRBV7-9 and TRBJ1-6, the CDR3 gives the full variable domain: DTGVSQNPRHKITKRGQNVTFRCDPISEHNRLYWYRQTLGQGPEFLTYFQNEAQLEKSRLLSDRFSAERPKGSFSTLEIQRTEQGDSAMYLCASTSNNSPLHFGNGTRLTVT.

Remarks on this clonotype: Given a much more abundant clone one base away, this may be a read error. The J gene is TRBJ1-1, the V gene TRBV7-3; 9 bases match TRBD1. The CDR3 covers 14 residues. V dropped 5 bases and J dropped 9; count of bases not matched to a gene: 10. The germline V gene encodes CDR1 SGHTA and CDR2 FQGTGA. The CDR3 DNA sequence: TGTGCCAGCAGCCCGGAGACAGGGGGGAGACAAGCTTTCTTT. It is translated as CASSPETGGRQAFF.

This clonotype turned up a few times. The rearrangement joins TRBV5-1 to TRBJ2-1; TRBD2 aligns across 11 bases. The CDR3 is made up of 14 amino acids. V trimming: 2 bases; J trimming: 6 bases; junction bases outside the gene matches: 1. Germline CDR1 is SGHRS and CDR2 is YFSETQ. The CDR3, as DNA: TGCGCCAGCAGCTTCGGGACTAGCGGCAATGAGCAGTTCTTC. Translating gives CASSFGTSGNEQFF.

V gene TRBV5-1 combines with J gene TRBJ2-1, with 8 bases fitting TRBD2. Losses at the gene ends were 4 bases for V and 4 bases for J; bases not matched to a gene: 7. Germline CDR1 SGHRS, CDR2 YFSETQ. This CDR3 has 15 amino acids. CDR3 in DNA: TGCGCCAGCAGCCTTGCACTAGCGGAATACAATGAGCAGTTCTTC. Translating it yields CASSLALAEYNEQFF.

This clonotype was observed a few times. The gene calls are TRBV7-8 and TRBJ2-7; possible D gene TRBD2, 5 bases. Trimming took off 2 bases at V and 6 bases at J, with 14 bases between the two ends. The CDR3 totals 14 residues. Germline values: CDR1 SGHVS, CDR2 FQNEAQ. The CDR3 bases are TGTGCCAGCAGCTTACGCCGGGAAATGGGCGAGCAGTACTTC. Translation gives CASSLRREMGEQYF.

In its sample, this clonotype is medium-sized. The genes are TRBV5-5 and TRBJ2-5; possible D gene TRBD2, 5 bases. This CDR3 contains 13 residues. V was trimmed by 3 bases and J by 5 bases, leaving 11 bases between them. Germline V gives CDR1 SGHKS, CDR2 YYEKEE (reference sequence). CDR3 amino acids: CASSSRDTETQYF. CDR3 sequence (DNA): TGTGCCAGCAGCTCTCGGGATACGGAGACCCAGTACTTC. Complete variable domain (other parts from reference TRBV5-5 and TRBJ2-5): DAGVTQSPTHLIKTRGQQVTLRCSPISGHKSVSWYQQVLGQGPQFIFQYYEKEERGRGNFPDRFSARQFPNYSSELNVNALLLGDSALYLCASSSRDTETQYFGPGTRLLVL.

This clonotype was seen ten or more times. A much more abundant neighbour one base away suggests this may be a read error. The gene calls are TRBV20-1 and TRBJ2-5; 14 bases agree with TRBD2. The germline CDR1 and CDR2 sequences are DFQATT and SNEGSKA (reference sequence). Trimming cost V 6 bases and J 7 bases; bases outside gene matches: 7. The CDR3 contains 14 residues. In DNA form, the CDR3 reads TGCAGTGCACCGGGACTAGCGGGAGTCGGGACCCAGTACTTC. It encodes CSAPGLAGVGTQYF.

The sample holds many counts of this clonotype. This rearrangement joins TRBV9 to TRBJ1-4; tentative D call: TRBD1 (5 bases). Trimming cost V 2 bases and J 2 bases, with 16 bases left between them. CDR3 length: 17 residues. In germline, CDR1 is SGDLS, CDR2 YYNGEE. CDR3 nucleotides: TGTGCCAGCAGCGTCCGTAGTGGGGGATCGACTAATGAAAAACTGTTTTTT. It translates to CASSVRSGGSTNEKLFF.

This clonotype is judged medium-sized (0.01 to 0.1%). The rearrangement joins TRBV20-1 to TRBJ2-7; 9 bases match TRBD1. CDR3 length equals 14 residues. CDR1 is DFQATT, CDR2 SNEGSKA, per germline (reference sequence). J was trimmed by 6 bases and V by 2 bases; bases with no gene match: 8. In DNA form, the CDR3 reads TGCAGTGCTAGACCGGGACAGGGAAACCCCGAGCAGTACTTC. This sequence encodes CSARPGQGNPEQYF.

This chain joins TRBV5-1 and TRBJ2-1, with 13 bases lining up with TRBD2. Germline CDR1 SGHRS, CDR2 YFSETQ. The CDR3 has 16 residues. With 3 bases clipped from V and 8 bases from J, the junction kept 8 bases outside the gene matches. The CDR3 DNA sequence: TGCGCCAGCAGCTACGGACTAGCGGGAGCACGCGATGAGCAGTTCTTC. Its translation is CASSYGLAGARDEQFF.

This clonotype was seen repeatedly, ten times or more. The chain couples TRBV7-9 to TRBJ1-4; D gene ambiguous. The length of the CDR3 is 16 residues. Between the trimmed V and J ends, which lost 6 bases and 3 bases, there was a span of 17 bases. Germline CDR1 reads SEHNR; CDR2 reads FQNEAQ (reference sequence). The CDR3: CASSLNLRLANEKLFF. The CDR3, as DNA: TGTGCCAGCAGTTTAAATTTGAGGCTGGCTAATGAAAAACTGTTTTTT.

The CDR3 spells CSVEKRTKELFF. In DNA, the CDR3 is TGCAGCGTTGAAAAACGGACTAAGGAGCTGTTTTTT. V gene TRBV29-1 combines with J gene TRBJ2-2; possibly TRBD2 for D (6 bases). Germline lookup yields CDR1 SQVTM and CDR2 ANQGSEA. This CDR3 has 12 residues. V gave up 2 bases and J gave up 10 bases, with 11 bases separating them.

This clonotype was observed once. At one boundary the junction diverges from the germline segment, which might be a read error. The chain links TRBV4-1 to TRBJ2-4; D may be TRBD2 (7 bases). CDR3 length: 21 amino acids. CDR1 MGHRA and CDR2 YSYEKL come from the germline V gene. The CDR3 DNA follows: TGCGCCAGCAGCCACCGAATAGTAGCAGGGGAAAGAGCGGGGACCAAAAACATTCGGTACTTC. It encodes CASSHRIVAGERAGTKNIRYF.

The J gene is TRBJ2-7, the V gene TRBV7-8; 7 nucleotides match TRBD2. CDR3 length equals 18 residues. The V gene's germline CDR1 is SGHVS and CDR2 FQNEAQ. With 11 bases clipped from V and 0 bases from J, the junction kept 22 bases outside the gene matches. For the CDR3, the DNA is TGTGCCGGCGGACGCAGTCGTCTAGCGGAACGAGACTCCTACGAGCAGTACTTC. It translates to CAGGRSRLAERDSYEQYF.